This TCR beta chain was sequenced in a study of T cells after yellow fever vaccination. Study-wide background: With SMART-Seq v4 Ultra Low Input, the fractions containing low cell numbers were prepared.

Study-level points and caveats: Post-booster reappearance was seen for most primary-vaccination clones (around 96% CD4, about 90% CD8).

Via MiXCR, TCRdb re-called the 5' RACE reads, giving one row per CDR3 protein. The profile shows 95,000 to 150,000 distinct CDR3 sequences, under 8% of them singletons. A note on this clonotype: Its antigen is as yet unknown.

Trimming took 0 bases from V and 13 from J; bases not matched to a gene: 4. This CDR3 comprises 11 residues. Germline assignment: CDR1 DFQATT and CDR2 SNEGSKA (reference sequence). The chain combines TRBV20-1 with TRBJ2-5, with 8 bases lining up with TRBD2. The sequenced sample was CD4+ T cells sorted from PBMCs, obtained roughly 10 days after the first yellow fever vaccination. The clonotype was recovered from a man between 18 and 35 years old who received the YFV17D yellow fever vaccine. The CDR3 loop reads CSARERGEGYF. DNA of the CDR3: TGCAGTGCTAGAGAGCGGGGGGAGGGGTACTTC.